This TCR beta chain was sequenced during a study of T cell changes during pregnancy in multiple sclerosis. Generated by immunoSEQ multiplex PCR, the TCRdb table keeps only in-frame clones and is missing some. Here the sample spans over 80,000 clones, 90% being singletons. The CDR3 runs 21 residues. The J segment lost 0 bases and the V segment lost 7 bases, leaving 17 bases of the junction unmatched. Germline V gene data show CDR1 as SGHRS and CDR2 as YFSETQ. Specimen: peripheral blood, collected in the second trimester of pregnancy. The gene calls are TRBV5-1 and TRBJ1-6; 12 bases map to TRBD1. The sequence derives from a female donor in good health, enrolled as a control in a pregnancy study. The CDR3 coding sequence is TGCGCCAGCCGAAGGGTTACCGGGACAGGGGGCGCTGGCTCCTATAATTCACCCCTCCACTTT. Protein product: CASRRVTGTGGAGSYNSPLHF.